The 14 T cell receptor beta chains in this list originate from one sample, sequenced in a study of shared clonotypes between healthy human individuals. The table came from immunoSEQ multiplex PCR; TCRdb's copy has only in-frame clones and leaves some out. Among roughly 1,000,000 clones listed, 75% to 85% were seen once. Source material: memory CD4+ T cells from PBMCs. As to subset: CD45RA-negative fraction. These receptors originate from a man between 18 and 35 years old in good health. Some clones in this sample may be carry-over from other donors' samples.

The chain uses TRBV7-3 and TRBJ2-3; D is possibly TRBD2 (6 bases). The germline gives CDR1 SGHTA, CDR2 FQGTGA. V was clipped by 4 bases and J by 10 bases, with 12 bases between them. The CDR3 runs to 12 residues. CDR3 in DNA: TGTGCCAGCAGCTCGGACTACGCAGCGCAGTATTTT. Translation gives CASSSDYAAQYF.

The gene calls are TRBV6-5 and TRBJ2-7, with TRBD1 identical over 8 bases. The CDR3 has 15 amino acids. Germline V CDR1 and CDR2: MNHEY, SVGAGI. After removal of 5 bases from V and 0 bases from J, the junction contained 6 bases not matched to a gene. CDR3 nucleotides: TGTGCCAGCAGTGCCCAGGGGGCGGCCTCCTACGAGCAGTACTTC. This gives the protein CASSAQGAASYEQYF.

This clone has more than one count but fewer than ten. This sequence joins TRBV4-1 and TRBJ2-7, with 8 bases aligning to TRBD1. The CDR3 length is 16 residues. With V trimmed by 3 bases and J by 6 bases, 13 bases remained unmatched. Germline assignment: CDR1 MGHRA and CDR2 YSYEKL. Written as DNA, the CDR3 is TGCGCCAGCAGCCACGAGGGCAGGGGGCGCGAAGGCGAGCAGTACTTC. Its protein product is CASSHEGRGREGEQYF.

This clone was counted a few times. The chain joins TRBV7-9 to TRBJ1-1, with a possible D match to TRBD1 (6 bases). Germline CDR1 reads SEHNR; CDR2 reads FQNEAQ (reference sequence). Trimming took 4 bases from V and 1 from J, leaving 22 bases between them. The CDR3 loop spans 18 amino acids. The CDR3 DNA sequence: TGTGCCAGCAGCTCCCCACGGAAGGGGGTCAACTCGAACACTGAAGCTTTCTTT. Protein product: CASSSPRKGVNSNTEAFF. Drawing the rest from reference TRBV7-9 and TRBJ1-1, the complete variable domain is DTGVSQNPRHKITKRGQNVTFRCDPISEHNRLYWYRQTLGQGPEFLTYFQNEAQLEKSRLLSDRFSAERPKGSFSTLEIQRTEQGDSAMYLCASSSPRKGVNSNTEAFFGQGTRLTVV.

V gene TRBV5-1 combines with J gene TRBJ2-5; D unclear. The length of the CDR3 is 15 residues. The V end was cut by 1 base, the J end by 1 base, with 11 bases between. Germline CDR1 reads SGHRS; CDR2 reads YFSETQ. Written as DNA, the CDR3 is TGCGCCAGCAGCTTGCGGCTGGGTACCCAAGAGACCCAGTACTTC. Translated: CASSLRLGTQETQYF.

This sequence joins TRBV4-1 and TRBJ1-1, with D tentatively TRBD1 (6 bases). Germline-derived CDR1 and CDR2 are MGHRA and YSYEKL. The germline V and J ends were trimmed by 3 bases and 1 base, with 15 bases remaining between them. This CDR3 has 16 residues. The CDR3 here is CASSQRSGAANTEAFF. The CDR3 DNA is TGCGCCAGCAGCCAGCGTTCGGGGGCGGCGAACACTGAAGCTTTCTTT.

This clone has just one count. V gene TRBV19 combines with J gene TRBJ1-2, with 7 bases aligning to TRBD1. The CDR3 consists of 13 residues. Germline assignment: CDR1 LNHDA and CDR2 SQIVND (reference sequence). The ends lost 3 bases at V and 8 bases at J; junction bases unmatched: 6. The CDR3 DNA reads TGTGCCAGTAGTATGGGACAGCCGCGCGGCTACACCTTC. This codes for CASSMGQPRGYTF. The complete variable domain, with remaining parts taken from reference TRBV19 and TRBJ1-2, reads DGGITQSPKYLFRKEGQNVTLSCEQNLNHDAMYWYRQDPGQGLRLIYYSQIVNDFQKGDIAEGYSVSREKKESFPLTVTSAQKNPTAFYLCASSMGQPRGYTFGSGTRLTVV.

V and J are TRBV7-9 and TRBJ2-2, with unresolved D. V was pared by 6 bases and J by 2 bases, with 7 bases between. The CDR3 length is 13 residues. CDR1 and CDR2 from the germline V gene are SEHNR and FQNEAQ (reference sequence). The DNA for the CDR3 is TGTGCCAGCAGTAGAGCTAACACCGGGGAGCTGTTTTTT. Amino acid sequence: CASSRANTGELFF.

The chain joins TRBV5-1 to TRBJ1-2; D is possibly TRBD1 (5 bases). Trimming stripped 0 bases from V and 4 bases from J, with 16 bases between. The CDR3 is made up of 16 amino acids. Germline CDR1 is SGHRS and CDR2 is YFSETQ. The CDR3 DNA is TGCGCCAGCAGCTTGGGGGGACGTGCGGGAGGCTATGGCTACACCTTC. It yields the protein CASSLGGRAGGYGYTF.

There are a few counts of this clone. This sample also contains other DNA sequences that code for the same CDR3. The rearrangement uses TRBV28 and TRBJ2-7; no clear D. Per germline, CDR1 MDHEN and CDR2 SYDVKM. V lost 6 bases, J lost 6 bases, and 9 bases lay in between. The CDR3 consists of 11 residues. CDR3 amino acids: CASSLVGEQYF. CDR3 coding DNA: TGTGCCAGCAGCCTGGTGGGCGAGCAGTACTTC.

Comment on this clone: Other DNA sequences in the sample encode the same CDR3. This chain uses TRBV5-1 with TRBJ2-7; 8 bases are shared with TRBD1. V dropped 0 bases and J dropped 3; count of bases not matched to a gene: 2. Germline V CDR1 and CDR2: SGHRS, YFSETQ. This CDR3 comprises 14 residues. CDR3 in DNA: TGCGCCAGCAGCTTGGGACAGGGGAGCTACGAGCAGTACTTC. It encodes CASSLGQGSYEQYF.

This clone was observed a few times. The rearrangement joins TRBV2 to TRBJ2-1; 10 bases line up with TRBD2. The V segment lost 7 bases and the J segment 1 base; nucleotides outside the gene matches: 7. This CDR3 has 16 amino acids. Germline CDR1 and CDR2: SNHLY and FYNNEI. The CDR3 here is CASMGPSGRSYNEQFF. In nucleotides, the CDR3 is TGTGCCAGCATGGGGCCTAGCGGGAGATCCTACAATGAGCAGTTCTTC.

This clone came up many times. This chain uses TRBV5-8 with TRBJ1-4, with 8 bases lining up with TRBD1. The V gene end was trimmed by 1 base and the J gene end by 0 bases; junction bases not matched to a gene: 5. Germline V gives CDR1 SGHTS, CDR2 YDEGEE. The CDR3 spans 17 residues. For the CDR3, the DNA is TGTGCCAGCAGCTTGTTGGGACAGGCCGCAACTAATGAAAAACTGTTTTTT. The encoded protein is CASSLLGQAATNEKLFF.

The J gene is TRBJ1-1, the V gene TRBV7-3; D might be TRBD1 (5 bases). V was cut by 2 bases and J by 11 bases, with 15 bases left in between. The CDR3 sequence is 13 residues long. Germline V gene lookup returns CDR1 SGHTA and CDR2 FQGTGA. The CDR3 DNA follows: TGTGCCAGCAGCTTAGACCCTGCAGGGACCGCTTTCTTT. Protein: CASSLDPAGTAFF.